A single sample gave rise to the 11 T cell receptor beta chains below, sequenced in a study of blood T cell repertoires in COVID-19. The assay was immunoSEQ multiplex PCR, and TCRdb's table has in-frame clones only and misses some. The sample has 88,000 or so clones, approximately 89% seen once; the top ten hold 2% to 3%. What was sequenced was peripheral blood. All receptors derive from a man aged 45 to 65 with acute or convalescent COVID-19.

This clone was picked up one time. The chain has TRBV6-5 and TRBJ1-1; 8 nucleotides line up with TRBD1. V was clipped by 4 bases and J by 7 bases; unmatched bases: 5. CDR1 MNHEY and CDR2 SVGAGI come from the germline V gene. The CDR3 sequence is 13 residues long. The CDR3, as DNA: TGTGCCAGCAGTTCTGACAGGGGAGGTGAAGCTTTCTTT. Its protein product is CASSSDRGGEAFF.

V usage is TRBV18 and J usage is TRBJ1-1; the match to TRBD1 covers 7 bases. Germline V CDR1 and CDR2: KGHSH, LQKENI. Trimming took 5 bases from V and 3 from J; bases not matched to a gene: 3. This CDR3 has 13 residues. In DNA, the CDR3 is TGTGCCAGCTCATCCGGGACAGACACTGAAGCTTTCTTT. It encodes CASSSGTDTEAFF.

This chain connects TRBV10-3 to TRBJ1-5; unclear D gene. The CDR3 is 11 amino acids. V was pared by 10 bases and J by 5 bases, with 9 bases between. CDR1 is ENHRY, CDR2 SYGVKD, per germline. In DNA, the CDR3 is TGTGCCAGCACAGCCGATCAGCCCCAGCATTTT. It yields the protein CASTADQPQHF.

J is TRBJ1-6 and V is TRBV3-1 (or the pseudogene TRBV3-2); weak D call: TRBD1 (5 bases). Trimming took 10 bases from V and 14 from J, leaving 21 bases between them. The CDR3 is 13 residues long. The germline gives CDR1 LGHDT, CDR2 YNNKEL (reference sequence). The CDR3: CATRLGGGQTLHF. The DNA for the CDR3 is TGTGCCACCCGCCTTGGGGGAGGTCAGACCCTCCACTTT.

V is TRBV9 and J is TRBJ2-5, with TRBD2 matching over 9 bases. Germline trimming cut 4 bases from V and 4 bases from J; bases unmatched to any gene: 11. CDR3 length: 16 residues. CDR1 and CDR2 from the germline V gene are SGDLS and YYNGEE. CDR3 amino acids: CASSPGGGGAGETQYF. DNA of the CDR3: TGTGCCAGCAGCCCCGGGGGCGGGGGGGCTGGAGAGACCCAGTACTTC.

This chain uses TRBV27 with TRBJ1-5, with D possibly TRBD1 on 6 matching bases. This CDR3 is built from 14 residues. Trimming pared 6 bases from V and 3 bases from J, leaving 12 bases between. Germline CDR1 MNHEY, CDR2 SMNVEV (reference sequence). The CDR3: CASSFQGTNQPQHF. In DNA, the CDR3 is TGTGCCAGCAGCTTCCAGGGGACCAATCAGCCCCAGCATTTT.

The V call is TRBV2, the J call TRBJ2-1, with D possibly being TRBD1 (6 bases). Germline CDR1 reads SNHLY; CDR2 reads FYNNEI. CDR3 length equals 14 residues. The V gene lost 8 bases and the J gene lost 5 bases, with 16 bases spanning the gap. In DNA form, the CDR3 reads TGTGCCAGCTTGTCTGTCAGGGGTCACAATGAGCAGTTCTTC. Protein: CASLSVRGHNEQFF.

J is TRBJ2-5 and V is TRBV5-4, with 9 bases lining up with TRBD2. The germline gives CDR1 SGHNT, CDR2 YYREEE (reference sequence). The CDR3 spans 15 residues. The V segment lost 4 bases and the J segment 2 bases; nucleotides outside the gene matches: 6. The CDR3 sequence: CASSPNLAGQETQYF. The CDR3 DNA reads TGTGCCAGCAGCCCCAACCTAGCGGGGCAAGAGACCCAGTACTTC.

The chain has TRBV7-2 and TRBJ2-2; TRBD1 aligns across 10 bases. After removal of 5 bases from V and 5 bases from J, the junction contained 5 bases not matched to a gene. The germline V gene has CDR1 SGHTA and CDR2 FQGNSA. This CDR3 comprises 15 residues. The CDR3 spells CASSRTGGRTGELFF. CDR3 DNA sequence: TGTGCCAGCAGCCGGACAGGGGGACGGACCGGGGAGCTGTTTTTT.

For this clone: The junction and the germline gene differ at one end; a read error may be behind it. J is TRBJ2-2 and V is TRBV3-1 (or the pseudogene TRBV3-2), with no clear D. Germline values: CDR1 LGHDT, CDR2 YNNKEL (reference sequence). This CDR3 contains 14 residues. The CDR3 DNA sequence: TGTGCCAGCAGTCAAGATCAATACACCGGGGAGCTGTTTTTT. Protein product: CASSQDQYTGELFF.

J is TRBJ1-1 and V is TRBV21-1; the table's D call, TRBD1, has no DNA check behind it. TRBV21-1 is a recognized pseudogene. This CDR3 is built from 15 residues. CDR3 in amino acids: CASSSPGQGNTEAFF. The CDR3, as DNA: TGTGCCAGCAGCAGCCCGGGACAGGGGAACACTGAAGCTTTCTTT.